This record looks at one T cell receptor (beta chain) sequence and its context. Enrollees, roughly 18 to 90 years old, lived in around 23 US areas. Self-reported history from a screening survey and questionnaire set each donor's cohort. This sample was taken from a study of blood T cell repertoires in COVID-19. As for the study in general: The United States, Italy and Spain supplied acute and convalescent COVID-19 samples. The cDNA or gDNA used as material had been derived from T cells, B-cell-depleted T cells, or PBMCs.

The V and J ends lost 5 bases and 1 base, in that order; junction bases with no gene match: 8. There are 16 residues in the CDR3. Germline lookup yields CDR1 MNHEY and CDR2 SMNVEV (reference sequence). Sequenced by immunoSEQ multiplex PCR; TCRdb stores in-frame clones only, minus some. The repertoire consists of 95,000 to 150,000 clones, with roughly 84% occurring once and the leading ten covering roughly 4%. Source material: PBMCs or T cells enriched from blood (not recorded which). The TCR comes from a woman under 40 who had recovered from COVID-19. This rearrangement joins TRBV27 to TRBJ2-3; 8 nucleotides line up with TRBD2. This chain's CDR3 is CASSPRATSGTDTQYF. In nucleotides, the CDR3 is TGTGCCAGCAGTCCAAGGGCGACTAGCGGCACAGATACGCAGTATTTT.